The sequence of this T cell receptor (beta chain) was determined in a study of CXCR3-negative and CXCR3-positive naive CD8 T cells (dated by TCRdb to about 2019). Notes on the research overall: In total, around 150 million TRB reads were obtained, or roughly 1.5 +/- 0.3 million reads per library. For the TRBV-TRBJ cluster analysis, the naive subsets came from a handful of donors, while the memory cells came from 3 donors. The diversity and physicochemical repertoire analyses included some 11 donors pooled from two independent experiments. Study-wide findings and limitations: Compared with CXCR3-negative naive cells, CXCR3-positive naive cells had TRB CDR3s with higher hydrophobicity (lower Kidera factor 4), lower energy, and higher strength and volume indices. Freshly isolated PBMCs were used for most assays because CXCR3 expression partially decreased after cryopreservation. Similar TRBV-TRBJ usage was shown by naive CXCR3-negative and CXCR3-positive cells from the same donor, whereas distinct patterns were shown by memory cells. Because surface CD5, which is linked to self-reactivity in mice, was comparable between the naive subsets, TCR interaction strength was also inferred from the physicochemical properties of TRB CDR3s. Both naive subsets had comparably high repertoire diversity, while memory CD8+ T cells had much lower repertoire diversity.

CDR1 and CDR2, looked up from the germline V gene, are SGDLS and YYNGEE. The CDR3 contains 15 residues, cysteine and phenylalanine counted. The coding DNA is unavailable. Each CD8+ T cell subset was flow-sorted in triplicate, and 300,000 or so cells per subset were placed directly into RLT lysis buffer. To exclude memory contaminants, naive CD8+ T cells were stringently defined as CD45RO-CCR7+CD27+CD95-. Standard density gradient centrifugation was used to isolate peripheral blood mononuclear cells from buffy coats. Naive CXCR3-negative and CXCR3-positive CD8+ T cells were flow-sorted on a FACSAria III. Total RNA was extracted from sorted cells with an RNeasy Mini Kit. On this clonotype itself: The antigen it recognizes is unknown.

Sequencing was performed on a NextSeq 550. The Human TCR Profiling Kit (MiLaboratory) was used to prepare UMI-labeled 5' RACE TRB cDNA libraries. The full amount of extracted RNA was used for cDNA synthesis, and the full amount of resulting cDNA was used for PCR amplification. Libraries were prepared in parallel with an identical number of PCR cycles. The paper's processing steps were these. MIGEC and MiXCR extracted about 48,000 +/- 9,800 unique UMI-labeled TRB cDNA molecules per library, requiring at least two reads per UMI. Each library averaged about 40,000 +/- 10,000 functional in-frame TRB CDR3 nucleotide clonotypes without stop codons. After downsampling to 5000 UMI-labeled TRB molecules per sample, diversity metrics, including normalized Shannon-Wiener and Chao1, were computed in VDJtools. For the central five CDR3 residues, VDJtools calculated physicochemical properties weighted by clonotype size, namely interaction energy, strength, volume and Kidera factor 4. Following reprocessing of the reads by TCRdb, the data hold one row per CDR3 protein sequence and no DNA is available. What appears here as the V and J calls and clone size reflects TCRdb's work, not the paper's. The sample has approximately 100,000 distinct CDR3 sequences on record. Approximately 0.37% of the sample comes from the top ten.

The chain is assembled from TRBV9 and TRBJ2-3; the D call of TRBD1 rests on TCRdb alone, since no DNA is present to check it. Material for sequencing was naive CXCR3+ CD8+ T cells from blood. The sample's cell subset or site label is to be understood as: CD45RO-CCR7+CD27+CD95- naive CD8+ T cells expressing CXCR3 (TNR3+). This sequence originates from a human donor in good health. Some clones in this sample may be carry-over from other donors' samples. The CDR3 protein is CASTSGTTSTDTQYF.